This T cell receptor (beta chain) stems from a study of low-dose radiotherapy and immunotherapy resistance in tumors. Background on the study: Aspirin was taken orally at 300 mg daily by patients, and this continued for four cycles from cycle 1 day 1.

Time point defined: before trial treatment. TRAV- and TRBV-specific primers primed first-strand cDNA, covering alpha and beta chains. With a constant-region primer and a V-primer adapter, TCRs were subjected to 20 PCR cycles of amplification. TCRdb passed the reads through MiXCR, listing each CDR3 protein once. The data contain some 88,000 distinct CDR3 sequences, 9.4% of them singletons. The CDR3 runs 14 residues. The V end lost 4 bases, the J end lost 9 bases, and 13 bases lay between the germline ends. Germline CDR1 LGHDT, CDR2 YNNKEL (reference sequence). Ten or more counts support this clonotype. The receptor was derived from a male donor with prostate cancer. The sample here was PBMCs, taken before treatment. V usage is TRBV3-1 and J usage is TRBJ1-6; D is possibly TRBD1 (6 bases). CDR3 DNA: TGTGCCAGCAGCCCGGACAGAGATTCTTCACCCCTCCACTTT. This gives the protein CASSPDRDSSPLHF.